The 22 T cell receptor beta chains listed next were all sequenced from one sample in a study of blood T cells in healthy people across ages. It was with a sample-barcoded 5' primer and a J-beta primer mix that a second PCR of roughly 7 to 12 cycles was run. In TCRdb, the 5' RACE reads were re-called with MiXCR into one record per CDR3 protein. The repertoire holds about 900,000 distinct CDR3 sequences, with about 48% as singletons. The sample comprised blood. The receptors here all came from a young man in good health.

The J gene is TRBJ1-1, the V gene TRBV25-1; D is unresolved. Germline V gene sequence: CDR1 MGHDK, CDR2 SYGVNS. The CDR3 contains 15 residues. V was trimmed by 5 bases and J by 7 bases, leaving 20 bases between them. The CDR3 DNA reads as TGTGCCAGCAGTAGGAAAAAGCCTGTGGCCAATGAAGCTTTCTTT. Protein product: CASSRKKPVANEAFF.

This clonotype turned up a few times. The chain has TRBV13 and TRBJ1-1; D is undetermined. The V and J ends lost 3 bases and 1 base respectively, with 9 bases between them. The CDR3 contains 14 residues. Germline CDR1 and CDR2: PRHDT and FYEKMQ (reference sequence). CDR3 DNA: TGTGCCAGCAGCTTGCACAGACAGAACACTGAAGCTTTCTTT. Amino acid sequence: CASSLHRQNTEAFF.

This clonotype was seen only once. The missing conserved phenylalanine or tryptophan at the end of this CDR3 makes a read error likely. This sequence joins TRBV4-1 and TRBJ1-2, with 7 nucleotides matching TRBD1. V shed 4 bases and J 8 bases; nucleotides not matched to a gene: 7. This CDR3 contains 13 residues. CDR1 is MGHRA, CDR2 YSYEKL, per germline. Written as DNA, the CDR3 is TGCGCCAGCAGCCCCGACAGGGCCCAAGGCTACACCTAC. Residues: CASSPDRAQGYTY.

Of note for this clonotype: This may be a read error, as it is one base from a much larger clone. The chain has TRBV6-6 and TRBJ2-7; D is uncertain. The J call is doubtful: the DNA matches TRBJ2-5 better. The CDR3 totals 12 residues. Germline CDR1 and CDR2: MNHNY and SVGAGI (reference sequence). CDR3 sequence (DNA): TGTGCCAGCAGTTACGCTTTGGAGACCCAGTACTTC. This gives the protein CASSYALETQYF.

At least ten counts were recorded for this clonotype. The CDR3 region is CSVDLGTGSYNEQFF. For the CDR3, the DNA is TGCAGCGTTGATCTAGGGACAGGGTCCTACAATGAGCAGTTCTTC. The chain uses TRBV29-1 and TRBJ2-1, with 9 bases that match TRBD1. Germline assignment: CDR1 SQVTM and CDR2 ANQGSEA. With V trimmed by 3 bases and J by 1 base, 4 bases remained unmatched. The CDR3 totals 15 residues.

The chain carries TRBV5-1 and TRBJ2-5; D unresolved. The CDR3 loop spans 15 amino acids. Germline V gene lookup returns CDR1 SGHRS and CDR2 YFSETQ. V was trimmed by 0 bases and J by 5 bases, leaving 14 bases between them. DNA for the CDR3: TGCGCCAGCAGCTTGGAAACTCGAAGACCGGAGACCCAGTACTTC. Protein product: CASSLETRRPETQYF.

The CDR3 DNA reads as TGTGCCAGCAGTCCGCGGGAGGGCAGGGGCAATTTTTATGGCTACACCTTC. As protein: CASSPREGRGNFYGYTF. This chain connects TRBV27 to TRBJ1-2, with D possibly being TRBD1 (6 bases). This CDR3 comprises 17 residues. The V gene lost 5 bases and the J gene lost 5 bases, with 24 bases spanning the gap. CDR1 and CDR2 from the germline V gene are MNHEY and SMNVEV (reference sequence).

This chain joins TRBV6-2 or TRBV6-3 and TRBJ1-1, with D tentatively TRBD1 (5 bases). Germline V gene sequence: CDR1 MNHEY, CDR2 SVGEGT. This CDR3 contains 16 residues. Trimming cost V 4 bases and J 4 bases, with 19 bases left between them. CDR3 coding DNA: TGTGCCAGCAGTTGGCTTGGCGGGGCGGGAGGCACTGAAGCTTTCTTT. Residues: CASSWLGGAGGTEAFF.

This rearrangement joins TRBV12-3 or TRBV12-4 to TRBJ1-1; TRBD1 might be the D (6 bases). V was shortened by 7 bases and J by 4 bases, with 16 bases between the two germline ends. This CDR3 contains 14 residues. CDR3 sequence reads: CASIPRGVSTEAFF. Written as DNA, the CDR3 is TGTGCCAGCATTCCAAGGGGGGTTAGCACTGAAGCTTTCTTT.

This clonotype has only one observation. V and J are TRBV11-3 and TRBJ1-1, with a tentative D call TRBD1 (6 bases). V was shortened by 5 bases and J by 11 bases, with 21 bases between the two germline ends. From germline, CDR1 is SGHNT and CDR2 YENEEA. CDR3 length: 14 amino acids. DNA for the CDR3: TGTGCCAGCAGCCCGGGACAAGGAATGTTGTTGGCTTTCTTT. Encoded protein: CASSPGQGMLLAFF.

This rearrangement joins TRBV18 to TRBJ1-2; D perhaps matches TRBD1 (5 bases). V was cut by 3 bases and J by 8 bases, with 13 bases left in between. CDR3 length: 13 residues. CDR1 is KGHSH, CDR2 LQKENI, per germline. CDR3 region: CASSPSRDRGYTF. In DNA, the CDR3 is TGTGCCAGCTCACCTAGCAGGGATCGAGGCTACACCTTC.

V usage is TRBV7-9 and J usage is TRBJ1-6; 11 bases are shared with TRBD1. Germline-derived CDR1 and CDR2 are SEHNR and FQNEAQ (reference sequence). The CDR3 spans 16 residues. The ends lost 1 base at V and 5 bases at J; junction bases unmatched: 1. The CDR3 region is CASSLGTGGNNSPLHF. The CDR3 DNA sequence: TGTGCCAGCAGCTTAGGGACAGGGGGCAATAATTCACCCCTCCACTTT. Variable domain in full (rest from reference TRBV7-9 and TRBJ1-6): DTGVSQNPRHKITKRGQNVTFRCDPISEHNRLYWYRQTLGQGPEFLTYFQNEAQLEKSRLLSDRFSAERPKGSFSTLEIQRTEQGDSAMYLCASSLGTGGNNSPLHFGNGTRLTVT.

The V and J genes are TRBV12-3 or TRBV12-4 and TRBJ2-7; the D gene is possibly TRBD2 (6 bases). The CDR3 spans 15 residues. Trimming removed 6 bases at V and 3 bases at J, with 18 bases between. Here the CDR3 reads CASSPSTGLLYEQYF. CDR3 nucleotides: TGTGCCAGCAGCCCCTCAACGGGACTCCTCTACGAGCAGTACTTC.

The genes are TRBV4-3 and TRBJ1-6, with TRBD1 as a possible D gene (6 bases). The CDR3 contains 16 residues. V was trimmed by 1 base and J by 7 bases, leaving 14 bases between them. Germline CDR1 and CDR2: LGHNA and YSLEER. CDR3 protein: CASSQVRETGNSPLHF. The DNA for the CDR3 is TGCGCCAGCAGCCAAGTCCGTGAGACAGGCAATTCACCCCTCCACTTT.

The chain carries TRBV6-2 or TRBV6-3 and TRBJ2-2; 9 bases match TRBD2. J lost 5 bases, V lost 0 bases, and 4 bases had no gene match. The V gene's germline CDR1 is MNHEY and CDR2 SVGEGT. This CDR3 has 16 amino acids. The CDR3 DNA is TGTGCCAGCAGTTACTCGTACGGACTAGCGACCGGGGAGCTGTTTTTT. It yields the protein CASSYSYGLATGELFF.

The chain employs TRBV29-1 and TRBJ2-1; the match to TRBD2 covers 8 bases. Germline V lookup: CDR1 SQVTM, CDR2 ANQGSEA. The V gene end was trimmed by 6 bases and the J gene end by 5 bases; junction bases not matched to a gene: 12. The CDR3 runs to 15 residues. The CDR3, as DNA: TGCAGCGTGAGGGACCGGGGGGGGGTCCACAATGAGCAGTTCTTC. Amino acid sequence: CSVRDRGGVHNEQFF.

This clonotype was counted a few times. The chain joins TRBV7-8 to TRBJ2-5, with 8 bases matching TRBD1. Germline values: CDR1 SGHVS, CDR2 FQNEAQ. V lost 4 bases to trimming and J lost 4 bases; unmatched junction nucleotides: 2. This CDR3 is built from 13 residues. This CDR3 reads CASSWGQVETQYF. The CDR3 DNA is TGTGCCAGCAGCTGGGGACAGGTAGAGACCCAGTACTTC.

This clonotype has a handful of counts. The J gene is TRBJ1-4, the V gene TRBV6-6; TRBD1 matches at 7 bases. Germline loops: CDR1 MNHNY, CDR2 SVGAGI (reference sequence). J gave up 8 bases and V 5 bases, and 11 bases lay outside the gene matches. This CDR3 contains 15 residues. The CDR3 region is CASSIETGTGEKLFF. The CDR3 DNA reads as TGTGCCAGCAGTATCGAGACAGGGACTGGCGAAAAACTGTTTTTT.

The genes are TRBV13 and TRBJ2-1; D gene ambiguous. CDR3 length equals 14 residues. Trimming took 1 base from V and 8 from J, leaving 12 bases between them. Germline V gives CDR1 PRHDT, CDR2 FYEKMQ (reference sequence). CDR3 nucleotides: TGTGCCAGCAGCTTAGTTCAGCGTGCGGATGAGCAGTTCTTC. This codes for CASSLVQRADEQFF.

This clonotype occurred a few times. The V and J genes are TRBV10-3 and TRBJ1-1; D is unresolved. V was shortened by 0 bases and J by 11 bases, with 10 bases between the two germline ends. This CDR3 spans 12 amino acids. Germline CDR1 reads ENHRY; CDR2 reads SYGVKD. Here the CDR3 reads CAISESKSAAFF. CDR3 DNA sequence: TGTGCCATCAGTGAGTCAAAGTCAGCGGCTTTCTTT.

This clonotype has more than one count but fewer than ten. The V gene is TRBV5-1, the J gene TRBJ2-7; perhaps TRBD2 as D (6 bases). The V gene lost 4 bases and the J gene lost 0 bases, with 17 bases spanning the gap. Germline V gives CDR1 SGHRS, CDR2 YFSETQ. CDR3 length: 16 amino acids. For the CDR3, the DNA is TGCGCCAGCAGCGACGGCGGTCTAGCGTTCTCCTACGAGCAGTACTTC. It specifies CASSDGGLAFSYEQYF.

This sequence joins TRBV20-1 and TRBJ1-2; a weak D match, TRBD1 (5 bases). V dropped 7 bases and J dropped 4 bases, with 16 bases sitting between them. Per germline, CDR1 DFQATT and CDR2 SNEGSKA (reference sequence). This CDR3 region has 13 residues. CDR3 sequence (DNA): TGCAGTGGGTGGCAGGGATTGAGCTATGGCTACACCTTC. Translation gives CSGWQGLSYGYTF.